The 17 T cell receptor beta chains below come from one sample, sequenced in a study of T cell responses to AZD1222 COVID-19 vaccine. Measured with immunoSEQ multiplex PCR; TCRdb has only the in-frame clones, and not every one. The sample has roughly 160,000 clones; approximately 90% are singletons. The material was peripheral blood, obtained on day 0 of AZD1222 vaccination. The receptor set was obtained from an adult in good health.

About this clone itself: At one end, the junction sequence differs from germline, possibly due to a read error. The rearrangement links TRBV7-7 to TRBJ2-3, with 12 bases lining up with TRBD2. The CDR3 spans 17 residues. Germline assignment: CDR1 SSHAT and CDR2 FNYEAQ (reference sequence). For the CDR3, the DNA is TGTGCTAGCAGCTTTGGGACTAGCGGGTCTAGCACAGATACGCAGTATTTT. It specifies CASSFGTSGSSTDTQYF.

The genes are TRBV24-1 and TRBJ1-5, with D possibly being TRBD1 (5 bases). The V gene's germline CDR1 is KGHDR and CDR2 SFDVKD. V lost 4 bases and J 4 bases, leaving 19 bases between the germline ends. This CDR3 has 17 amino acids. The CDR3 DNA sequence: TGTGCCACCAGTGAGTCACCCACAGGATTCGGGAATCAGCCCCAGCATTTT. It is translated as CATSESPTGFGNQPQHF.

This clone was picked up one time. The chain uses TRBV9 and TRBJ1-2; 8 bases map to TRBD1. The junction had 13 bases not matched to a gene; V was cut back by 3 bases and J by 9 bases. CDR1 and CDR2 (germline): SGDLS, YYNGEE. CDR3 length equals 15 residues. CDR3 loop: CASSAYRDRRYSYTF. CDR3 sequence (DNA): TGTGCCAGCAGCGCGTACCGGGACAGGCGTTATAGCTACACCTTC.

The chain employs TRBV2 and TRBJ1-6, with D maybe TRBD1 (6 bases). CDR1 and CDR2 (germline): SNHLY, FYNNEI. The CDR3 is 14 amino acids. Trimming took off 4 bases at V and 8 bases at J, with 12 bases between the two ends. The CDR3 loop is CASSGREGDSPLHF. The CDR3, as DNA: TGTGCCAGCAGTGGCAGGGAGGGGGATTCACCCCTCCACTTT.

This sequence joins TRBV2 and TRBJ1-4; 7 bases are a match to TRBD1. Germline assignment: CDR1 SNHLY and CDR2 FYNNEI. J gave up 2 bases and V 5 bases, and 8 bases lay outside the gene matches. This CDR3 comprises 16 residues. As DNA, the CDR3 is TGTGCCAGCAGTCGACAGGGATGGGGGACTAATGAAAAACTGTTTTTT. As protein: CASSRQGWGTNEKLFF.

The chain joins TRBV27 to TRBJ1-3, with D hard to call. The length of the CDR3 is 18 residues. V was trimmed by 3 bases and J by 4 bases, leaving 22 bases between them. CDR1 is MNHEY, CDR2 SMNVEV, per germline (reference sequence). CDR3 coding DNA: TGTGCCAGCAGTTTTACAATTCCTACAGCTTCCTTGGGAAACACCATATATTTT. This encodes CASSFTIPTASLGNTIYF.

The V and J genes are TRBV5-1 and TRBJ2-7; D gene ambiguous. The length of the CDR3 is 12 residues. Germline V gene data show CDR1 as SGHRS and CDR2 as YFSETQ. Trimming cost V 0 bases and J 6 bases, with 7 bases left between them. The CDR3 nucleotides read TGCGCCAGCAGCTTGGGGGCCAGCGAGCAGTACTTC. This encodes CASSLGASEQYF.

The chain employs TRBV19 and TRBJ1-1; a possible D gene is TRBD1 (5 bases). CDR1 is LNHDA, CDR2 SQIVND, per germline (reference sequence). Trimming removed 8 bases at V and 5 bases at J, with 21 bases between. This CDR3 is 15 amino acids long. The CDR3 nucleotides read TGTGCCAGTGCCCGGGACGCAATCTTGTGGACTGAAGCTTTCTTT. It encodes CASARDAILWTEAFF.

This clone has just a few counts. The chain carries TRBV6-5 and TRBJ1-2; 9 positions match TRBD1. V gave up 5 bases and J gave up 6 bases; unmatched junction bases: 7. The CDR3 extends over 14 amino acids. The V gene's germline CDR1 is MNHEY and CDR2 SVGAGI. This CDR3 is CASSNKQGADGYTF. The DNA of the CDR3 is TGTGCCAGCAGTAACAAACAGGGGGCGGATGGCTACACCTTC.

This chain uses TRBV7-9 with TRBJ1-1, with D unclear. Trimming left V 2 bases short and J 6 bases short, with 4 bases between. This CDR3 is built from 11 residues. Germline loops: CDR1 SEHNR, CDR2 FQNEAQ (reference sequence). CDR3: CASSLLPEAFF. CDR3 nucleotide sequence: TGTGCCAGCAGCTTATTGCCTGAAGCTTTCTTT.

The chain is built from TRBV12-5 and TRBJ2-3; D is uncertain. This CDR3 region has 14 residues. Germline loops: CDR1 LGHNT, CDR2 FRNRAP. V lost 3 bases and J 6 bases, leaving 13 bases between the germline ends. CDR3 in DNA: TGTGCTAGTGGTTTCGCCGATGGTGCGGATACGCAGTATTTT. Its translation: CASGFADGADTQYF.

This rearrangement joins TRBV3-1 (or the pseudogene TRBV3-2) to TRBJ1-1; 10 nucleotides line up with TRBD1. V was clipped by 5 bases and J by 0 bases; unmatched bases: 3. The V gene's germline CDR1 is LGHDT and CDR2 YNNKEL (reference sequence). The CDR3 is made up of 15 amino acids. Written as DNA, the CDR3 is TGTGCCAGCAGCGGGACAGGGGCAATGAACACTGAAGCTTTCTTT. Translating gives CASSGTGAMNTEAFF.

The CDR3 DNA sequence: TGTGCCATCAGGAGGGAAGGAGGCACAGATACGCAGTATTTT. Translation gives CAIRREGGTDTQYF. This chain links TRBV10-3 with TRBJ2-3; TRBD2 might be the D (5 bases). Germline CDR1 and CDR2: ENHRY and SYGVKD. CDR3 length: 14 amino acids. The germline V and J ends were trimmed by 6 bases and 1 base, with 11 bases remaining between them.

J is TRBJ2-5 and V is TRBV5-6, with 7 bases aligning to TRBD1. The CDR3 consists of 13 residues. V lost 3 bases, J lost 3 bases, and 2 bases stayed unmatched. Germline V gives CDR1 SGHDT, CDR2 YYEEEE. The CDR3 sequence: CASSWDRKETQYF. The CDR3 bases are TGTGCCAGCAGCTGGGACAGAAAAGAGACCCAGTACTTC.

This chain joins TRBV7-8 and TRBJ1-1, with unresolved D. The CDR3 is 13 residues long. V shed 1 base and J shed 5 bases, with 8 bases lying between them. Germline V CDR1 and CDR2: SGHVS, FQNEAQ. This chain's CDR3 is CASSLEAGTEAFF. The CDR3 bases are TGTGCCAGCAGCTTAGAAGCGGGGACTGAAGCTTTCTTT.

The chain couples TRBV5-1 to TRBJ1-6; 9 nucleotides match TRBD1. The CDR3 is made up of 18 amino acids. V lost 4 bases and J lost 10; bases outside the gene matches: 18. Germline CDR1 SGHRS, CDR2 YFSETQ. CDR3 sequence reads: CASSSRTGDGVVSSPLHF. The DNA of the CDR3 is TGCGCCAGCAGCAGTCGGACAGGGGATGGAGTTGTTAGCTCACCCCTCCACTTT.

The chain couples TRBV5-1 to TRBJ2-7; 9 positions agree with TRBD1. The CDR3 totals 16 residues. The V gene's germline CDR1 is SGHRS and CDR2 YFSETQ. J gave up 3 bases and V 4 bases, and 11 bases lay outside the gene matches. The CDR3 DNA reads TGCGCCAGCAGCCCCAAACAAGGACAGGGGATCTACGAGCAGTACTTC. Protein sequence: CASSPKQGQGIYEQYF.